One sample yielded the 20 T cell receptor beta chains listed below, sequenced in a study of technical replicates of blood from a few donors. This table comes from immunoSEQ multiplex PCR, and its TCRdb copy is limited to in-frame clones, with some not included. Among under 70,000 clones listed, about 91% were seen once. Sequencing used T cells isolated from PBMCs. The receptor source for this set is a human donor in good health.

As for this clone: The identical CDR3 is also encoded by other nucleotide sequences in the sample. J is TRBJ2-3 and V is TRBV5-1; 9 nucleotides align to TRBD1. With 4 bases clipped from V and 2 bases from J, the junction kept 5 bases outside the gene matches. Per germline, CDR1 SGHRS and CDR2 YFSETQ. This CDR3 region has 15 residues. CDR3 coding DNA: TGCGCCAGCAGCCTAGGACAGGGGAACACAGATACGCAGTATTTT. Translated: CASSLGQGNTDTQYF.

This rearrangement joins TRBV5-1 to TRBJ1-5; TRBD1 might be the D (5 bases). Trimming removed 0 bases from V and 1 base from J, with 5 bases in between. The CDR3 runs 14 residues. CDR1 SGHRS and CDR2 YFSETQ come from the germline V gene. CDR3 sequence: CASSLGQSNQPQHF. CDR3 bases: TGCGCCAGCAGCTTGGGACAGAGCAATCAGCCCCAGCATTTT. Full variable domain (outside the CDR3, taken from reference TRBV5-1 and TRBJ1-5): KAGVTQTPRYLIKTRGQQVTLSCSPISGHRSVSWYQQTPGQGLQFLFEYFSETQRNKGNFPGRFSGRQFSNSRSEMNVSTLELGDSALYLCASSLGQSNQPQHFGDGTRLSIL.

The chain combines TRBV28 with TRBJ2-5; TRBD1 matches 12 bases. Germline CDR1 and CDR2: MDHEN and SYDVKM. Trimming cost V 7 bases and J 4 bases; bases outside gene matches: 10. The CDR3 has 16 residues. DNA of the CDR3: TGTGCCAGCAACCCCCCCGGGACAGGGGGCACAGAGACCCAGTACTTC. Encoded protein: CASNPPGTGGTETQYF.

CDR3 bases: TGCGCCAGCAGCTTGCCCGGAGCCGCGTTCGGGGATACGCAGTATTTT. The encoded protein is CASSLPGAAFGDTQYF. The gene calls are TRBV5-1 and TRBJ2-3; D is unresolved. The V end lost 1 base, the J end lost 6 bases, and 18 bases lay between the germline ends. Germline values: CDR1 SGHRS, CDR2 YFSETQ. The CDR3 is 16 amino acids. Full variable domain (outside the CDR3, taken from reference TRBV5-1 and TRBJ2-3): KAGVTQTPRYLIKTRGQQVTLSCSPISGHRSVSWYQQTPGQGLQFLFEYFSETQRNKGNFPGRFSGRQFSNSRSEMNVSTLELGDSALYLCASSLPGAAFGDTQYFGPGTRLTVL.

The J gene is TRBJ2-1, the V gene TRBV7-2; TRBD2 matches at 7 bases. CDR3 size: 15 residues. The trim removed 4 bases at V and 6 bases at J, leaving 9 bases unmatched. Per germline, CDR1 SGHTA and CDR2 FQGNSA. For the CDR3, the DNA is TGTGCCAGCAGCTACCGGGAGGCGTTCCTCAATGAGCAGTTCTTC. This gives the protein CASSYREAFLNEQFF.

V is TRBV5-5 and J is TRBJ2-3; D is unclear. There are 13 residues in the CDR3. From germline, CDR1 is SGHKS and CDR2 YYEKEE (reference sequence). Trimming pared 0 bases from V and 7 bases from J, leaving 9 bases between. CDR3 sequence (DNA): TGTGCCAGCAGCTTGGCAGCAGGTAATACGCAGTATTTT. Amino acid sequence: CASSLAAGNTQYF.

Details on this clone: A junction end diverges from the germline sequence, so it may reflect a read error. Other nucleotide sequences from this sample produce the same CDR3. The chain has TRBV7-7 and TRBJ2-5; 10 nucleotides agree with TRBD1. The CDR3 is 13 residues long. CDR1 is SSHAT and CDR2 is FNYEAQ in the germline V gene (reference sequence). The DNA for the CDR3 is TGTGCTAGCAGCCTGGACAGGGGGGAGACCCAGTACTTC. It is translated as CASSLDRGETQYF.

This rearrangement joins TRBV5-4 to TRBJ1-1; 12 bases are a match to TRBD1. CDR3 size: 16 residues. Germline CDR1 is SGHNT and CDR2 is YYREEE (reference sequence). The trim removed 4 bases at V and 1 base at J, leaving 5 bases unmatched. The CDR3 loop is CASSPRDRGRNTEAFF. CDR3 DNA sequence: TGTGCCAGCAGCCCCCGGGACAGGGGGCGGAACACTGAAGCTTTCTTT.

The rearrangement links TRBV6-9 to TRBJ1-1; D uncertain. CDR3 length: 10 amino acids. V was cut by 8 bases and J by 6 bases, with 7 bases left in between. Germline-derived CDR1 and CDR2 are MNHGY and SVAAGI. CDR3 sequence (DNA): TGTGCCAGCTACTCTTCTGAAGCTTTCTTT. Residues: CASYSSEAFF.

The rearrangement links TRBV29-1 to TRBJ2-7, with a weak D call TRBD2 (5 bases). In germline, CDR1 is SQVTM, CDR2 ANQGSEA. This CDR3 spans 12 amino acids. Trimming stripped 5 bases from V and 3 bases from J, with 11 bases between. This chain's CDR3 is CSVLSRGYEQYF. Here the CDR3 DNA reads TGCAGCGTTTTGTCCCGGGGCTACGAGCAGTACTTC.

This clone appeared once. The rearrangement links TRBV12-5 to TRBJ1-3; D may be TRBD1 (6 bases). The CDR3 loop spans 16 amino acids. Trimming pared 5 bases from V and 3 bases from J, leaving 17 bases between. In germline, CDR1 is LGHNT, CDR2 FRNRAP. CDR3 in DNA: TGTGCTAGTGGTCCTCCGGGACAACGATTTGGAAACACCATATATTTT. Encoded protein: CASGPPGQRFGNTIYF.

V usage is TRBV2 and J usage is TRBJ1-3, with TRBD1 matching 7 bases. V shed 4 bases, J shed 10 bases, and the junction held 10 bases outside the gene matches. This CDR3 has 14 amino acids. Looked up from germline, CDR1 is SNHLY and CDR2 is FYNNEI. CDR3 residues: CASSGDRALKTIYF. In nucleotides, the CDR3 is TGTGCCAGCAGTGGCGACAGGGCTTTAAAAACCATATATTTT.

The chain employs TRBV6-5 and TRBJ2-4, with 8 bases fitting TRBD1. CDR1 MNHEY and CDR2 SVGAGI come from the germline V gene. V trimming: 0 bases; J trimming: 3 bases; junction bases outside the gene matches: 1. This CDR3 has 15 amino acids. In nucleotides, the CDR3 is TGTGCCAGCAGTTACTCGACAGGGGTCAAAAACATTCAGTACTTC. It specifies CASSYSTGVKNIQYF.

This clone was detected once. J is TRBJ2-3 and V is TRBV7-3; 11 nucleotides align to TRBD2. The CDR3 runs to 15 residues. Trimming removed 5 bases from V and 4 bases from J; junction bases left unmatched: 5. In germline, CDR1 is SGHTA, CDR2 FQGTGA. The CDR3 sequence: CASSLAGGTADTQYF. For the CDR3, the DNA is TGTGCCAGCAGCCTAGCGGGAGGAACAGCAGATACGCAGTATTTT.

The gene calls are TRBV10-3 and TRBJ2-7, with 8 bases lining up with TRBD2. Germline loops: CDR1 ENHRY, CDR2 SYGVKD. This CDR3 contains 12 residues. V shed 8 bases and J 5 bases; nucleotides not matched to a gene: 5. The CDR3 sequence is CAIGRGVHEQYF. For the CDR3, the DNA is TGTGCCATCGGGCGGGGGGTACACGAGCAGTACTTC.

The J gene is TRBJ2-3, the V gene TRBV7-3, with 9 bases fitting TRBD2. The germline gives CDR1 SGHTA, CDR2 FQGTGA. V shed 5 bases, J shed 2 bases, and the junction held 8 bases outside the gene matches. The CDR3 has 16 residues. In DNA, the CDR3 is TGTGCCAGCAGCCCTTTGCGGGGGGGGTTCACAGATACGCAGTATTTT. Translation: CASSPLRGGFTDTQYF. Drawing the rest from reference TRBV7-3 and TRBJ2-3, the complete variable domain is GAGVSQTPSNKVTEKGKYVELRCDPISGHTALYWYRQSLGQGPEFLIYFQGTGAADDSGLPNDRFFAVRPEGSVSTLKIQRTERGDSAVYLCASSPLRGGFTDTQYFGPGTRLTVL.

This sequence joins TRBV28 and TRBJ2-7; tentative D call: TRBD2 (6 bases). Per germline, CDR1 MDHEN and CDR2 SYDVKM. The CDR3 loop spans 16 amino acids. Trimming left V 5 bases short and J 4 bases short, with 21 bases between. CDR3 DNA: TGTGCCAGCAGTCCCCTTTCGGGAGCGGCGTTATACGAGCAGTACTTC. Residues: CASSPLSGAALYEQYF.

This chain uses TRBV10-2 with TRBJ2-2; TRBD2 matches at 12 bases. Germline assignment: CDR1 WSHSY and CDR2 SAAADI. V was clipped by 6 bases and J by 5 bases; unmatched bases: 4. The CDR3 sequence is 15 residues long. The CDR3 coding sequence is TGCGCCAGCAGGTGGACTAGCGGGAAAACCGGGGAGCTGTTTTTT. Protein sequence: CASRWTSGKTGELFF.

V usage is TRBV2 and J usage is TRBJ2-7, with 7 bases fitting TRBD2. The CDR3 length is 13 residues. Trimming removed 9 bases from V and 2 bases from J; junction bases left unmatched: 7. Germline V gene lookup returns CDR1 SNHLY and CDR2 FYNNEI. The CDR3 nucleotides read TGTGCCAGGAGCAGCGGGACGACCTACGAGCAGTACTTC. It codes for CARSSGTTYEQYF. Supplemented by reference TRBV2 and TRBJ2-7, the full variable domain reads EPEVTQTPSHQVTQMGQEVILRCVPISNHLYFYWYRQILGQKVEFLVSFYNNEISEKSEIFDDQFSVERPDGSNFTLKIRSTKLEDSAMYFCARSSGTTYEQYFGPGTRLTVT.

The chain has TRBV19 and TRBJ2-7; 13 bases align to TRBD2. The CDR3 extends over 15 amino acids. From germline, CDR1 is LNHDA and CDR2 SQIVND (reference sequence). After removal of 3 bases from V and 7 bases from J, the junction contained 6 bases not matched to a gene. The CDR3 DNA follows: TGTGCCAGTAGTATGGCCAGGACTAGCGGGAGAGAGCAGTACTTC. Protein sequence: CASSMARTSGREQYF. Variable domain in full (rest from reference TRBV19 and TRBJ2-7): DGGITQSPKYLFRKEGQNVTLSCEQNLNHDAMYWYRQDPGQGLRLIYYSQIVNDFQKGDIAEGYSVSREKKESFPLTVTSAQKNPTAFYLCASSMARTSGREQYFGPGTRLTVT.